This TCR beta chain was sequenced in a study of PD-L1 blockade in urothelial cancer. Across the whole study: Patients commenced intravenous atezolizumab, 1,200 mg every 3 weeks, in about 2014. Findings and limits, study-wide: Those with durable benefit had larger increases in tumor-associated blood clones at 3 weeks.

There are 16 residues in the CDR3. Germline loops: CDR1 SGHNT, CDR2 YYREEE (reference sequence). Trimming removed 4 bases from V and 5 bases from J, with 22 bases in between. To note about this clone: Its specificity is unknown.

Regarding time point: pretreatment peripheral blood. Clones were read by immunoSEQ multiplex PCR, and TCRdb kept only the in-frame ones, dropping some. This table holds around 57,000 clones, roughly 77% found once. The sequence was collected from a man in his 70s with urothelial cancer. The chain couples TRBV5-4 to TRBJ2-7, with D maybe TRBD1 (6 bases). The specimen comprised PBMCs, sampled around atezolizumab (anti-PD-L1) treatment. CDR3 sequence: CASSPKGDRENNEQYF. CDR3 DNA sequence: TGTGCCAGCAGCCCGAAGGGGGACCGCGAAAACAACGAGCAGTACTTC.